This T cell receptor beta chain was captured by sequencing in a study of blood T cell repertoires in COVID-19. In the study overall: Acute and convalescent COVID-19 specimens originated in the United States, Italy and Spain. Sources were T cells, B-cell-depleted T cells, or PBMCs; the material itself was cDNA or gDNA.

Germline V lookup: CDR1 SEHNR, CDR2 FQNEAQ (reference sequence). V gave up 5 bases and J gave up 4 bases, with 14 bases separating them. CDR3 length equals 15 residues. In this sample, this clone turned up once. Authors' methods: Researchers report that nucleated cell counts were estimated from reference gene primer amplification. Data came from immunoSEQ multiplex PCR; TCRdb stores just in-frame clones and leaves some out. V and J calls and clone size come straight from that table; D and trimming were deduced from the DNA. Of approximately 210,000 clones in the sample, 92% were seen once. The sequence was collected from a man aged 30-40 years with acute or convalescent COVID-19. J is TRBJ2-2 and V is TRBV7-9, with D possibly TRBD2 on 7 matching bases. The sequenced material came from peripheral blood. DNA of the CDR3: TGTGCCAGCAGCCTAGGGGGGGTGAGCACCGGGGAGCTGTTTTTT. The encoded protein is CASSLGGVSTGELFF.